Detailed here is one TCR beta chain. Trimming removed 0 bases from V and 3 bases from J, with 9 bases in between. Germline lookup yields CDR1 SQVTM and CDR2 ANQGSEA. CDR3 size: 13 residues. These data belong to a study of CD8 T cells in Susac syndrome. When the RNA was reverse transcribed, random hexamers were used with an input of about 0.5 to 1 ug. TCRdb reanalysed the immunoSEQ multiplex PCR reads using MiXCR and keeps one entry per CDR3 protein. The data show about 160,000 distinct CDR3 sequences, around 95% seen once. This TCR derives from a human donor in good health. Sequencing used CD4+ T cells from PBMCs. This rearrangement joins TRBV29-1 to TRBJ2-7; D is possibly TRBD1 (5 bases). The CDR3 nucleotides read TGCAGCGTTGAAGAGGCGCAGGGCTACGAGCAGTACTTC. Amino acid sequence: CSVEEAQGYEQYF.